The 5 T cell receptor beta chains reported below all come from one sample, sequenced in a study of human T cells and chemical hapten exposure. Described time point: patch test 1, 2 weeks after DPC sensitization. Regarding treatment: therapeutic diphenylcyclopropenone sensitization with weekly scalp DPC. TCRdb re-called the RACE reads with MiXCR, one entry per CDR3 protein. The sample has 150,000 to 200,000 distinct CDR3 sequences; about 22% are singletons. The specimen comprised whole blood, sampled in connection with sensitization to the hapten diphenylcyclopropenone (DPC). These receptors all stem from a woman between 50 and 59 years old with alopecia areata. Some clones in this sample may be carry-over from other donors' samples.

This clonotype was counted only a few times. This sequence joins TRBV4-2 and TRBJ2-7; no clear D. CDR1 and CDR2 (germline): LGHNA, YNFKEQ. This CDR3 has 14 residues. Trimming took 0 bases from V and 3 from J, leaving 9 bases between them. The CDR3, as DNA: TGTGCCAGCAGCCAAGATATTAGGAGCTACGAGCAGTACTTC. It yields the protein CASSQDIRSYEQYF.

Many counts were recorded for this clonotype. The rearrangement links TRBV29-1 to TRBJ1-2; no clear D. The germline gives CDR1 SQVTM, CDR2 ANQGSEA. The CDR3 has 12 residues. V was pared by 6 bases and J by 2 bases, with 10 bases between. This CDR3 reads CSVLDGNYGYTF. The CDR3 DNA reads TGCAGCGTCCTGGACGGCAACTATGGCTACACCTTC.

The chain is built from TRBV5-1 and TRBJ2-3; 7 bases line up with TRBD2. The CDR3 spans 16 residues. With V trimmed by 2 bases and J by 3 bases, 9 bases remained unmatched. Germline-derived CDR1 and CDR2 are SGHRS and YFSETQ. The CDR3 loop is CASSFSGRATTDTQYF. CDR3 bases: TGCGCCAGCAGCTTTAGCGGGCGGGCAACAACAGATACGCAGTATTTT.

The CDR3 region is CATRGLARPSTDTQYF. CDR3 sequence (DNA): TGTGCCACCCGAGGGTTAGCCCGTCCTAGCACAGATACGCAGTATTTT. The V and J genes are TRBV6-2 or TRBV6-3 and TRBJ2-3; D might be TRBD2 (5 bases). The germline V gene has CDR1 MNHEY and CDR2 SVGEGT. The V end was cut by 10 bases, the J end by 0 bases, with 20 bases between. The CDR3 consists of 16 residues.

This clonotype was picked up a small number of times. The chain carries TRBV20-1 and TRBJ2-5; 7 bases line up with TRBD2. Germline assignment: CDR1 DFQATT and CDR2 SNEGSKA (reference sequence). CDR3 length equals 13 residues. The trim removed 5 bases at V and 5 bases at J, leaving 8 bases unmatched. The CDR3 DNA reads TGCAGTGCTCAACGGAGCGGGACTGAGACCCAGTACTTC. Translation gives CSAQRSGTETQYF.